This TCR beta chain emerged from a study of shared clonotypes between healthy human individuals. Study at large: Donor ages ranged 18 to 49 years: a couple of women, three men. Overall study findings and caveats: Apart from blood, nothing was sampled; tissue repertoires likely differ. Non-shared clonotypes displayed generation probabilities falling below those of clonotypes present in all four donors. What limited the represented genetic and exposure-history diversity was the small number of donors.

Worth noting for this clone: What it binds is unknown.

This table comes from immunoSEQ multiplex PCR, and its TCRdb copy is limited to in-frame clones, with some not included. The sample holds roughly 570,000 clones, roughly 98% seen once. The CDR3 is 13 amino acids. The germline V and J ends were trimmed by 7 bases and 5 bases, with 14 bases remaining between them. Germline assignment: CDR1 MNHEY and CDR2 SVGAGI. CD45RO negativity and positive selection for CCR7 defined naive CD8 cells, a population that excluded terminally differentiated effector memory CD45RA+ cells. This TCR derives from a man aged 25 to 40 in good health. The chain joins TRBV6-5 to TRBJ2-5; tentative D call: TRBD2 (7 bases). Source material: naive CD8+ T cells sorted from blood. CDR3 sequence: CASTEGGWETQYF. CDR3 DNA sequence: TGTGCCAGCACCGAGGGGGGGTGGGAGACCCAGTACTTC.